This T cell receptor (beta chain) was found in a study of T cell responses to AZD1222 COVID-19 vaccine. Germline CDR1 MNHEY, CDR2 SVGEGT. CDR3 size: 14 residues. Deletions cut 5 bases from V and 1 base from J, with 12 bases between. As to this clone: Its target is not known.

General observations from the study: Only six individuals given AZD1222 were seropositive at baseline. It should be noted that donors were predominantly white British and more often female, and clonal diversity was possibly underestimated. Sampled repertoires all dated from after the peak T cell response. Compared with day 0, the breadth and depth of the Spike-specific TCR repertoire rose significantly after two doses of AZD1222.

Sequencing was performed with immunoSEQ multiplex PCR; in TCRdb, only in-frame clones are kept and a portion is missing. Among roughly 100,000 clones listed, 88% were seen once. This receptor was taken from an adult in good health. The chain couples TRBV6-2 or TRBV6-3 to TRBJ2-7; D is possibly TRBD2 (6 bases). Sample: peripheral blood, taken on day 0 of AZD1222 vaccination. DNA of the CDR3: TGTGCCAGCAGTCTACGGGACTCGTCCTACGAGCAGTACTTC. Protein: CASSLRDSSYEQYF.